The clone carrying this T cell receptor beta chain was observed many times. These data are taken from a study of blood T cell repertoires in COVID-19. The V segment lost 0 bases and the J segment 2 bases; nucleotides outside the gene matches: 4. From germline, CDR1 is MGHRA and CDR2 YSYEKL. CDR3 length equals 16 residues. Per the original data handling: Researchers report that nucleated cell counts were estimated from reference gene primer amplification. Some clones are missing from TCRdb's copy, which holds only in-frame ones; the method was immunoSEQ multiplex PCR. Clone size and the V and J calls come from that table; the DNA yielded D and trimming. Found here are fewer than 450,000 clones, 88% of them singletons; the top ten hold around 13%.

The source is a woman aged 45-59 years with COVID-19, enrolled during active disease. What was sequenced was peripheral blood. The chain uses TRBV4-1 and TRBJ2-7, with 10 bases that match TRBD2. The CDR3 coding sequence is TGCGCCAGCAGCCAAGATAACAGCGGGGGGGCCTACGAGCAGTACTTC. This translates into CASSQDNSGGAYEQYF.